The 4 T cell receptor beta chains given below trace back to one sample, sequenced in a study of cytomegalovirus exposure and HLA in healthy donors. In the PCR, 60 Vbeta and 13 Jbeta primers were used. Profiling relied on immunoSEQ multiplex PCR, and the TCRdb table lists in-frame clones only, not all of them. The specimen's table records about 170,000 clones. The sequencing sample was made of PBMCs. These receptors all stem from a woman aged 18-29 years in good health and CMV-seropositive.

The chain links TRBV7-2 to TRBJ1-6; D is possibly TRBD1 (5 bases). Germline CDR1 is SGHTA and CDR2 is FQGNSA. The CDR3 runs to 16 residues. Trimming pared 2 bases from V and 10 bases from J, leaving 18 bases between. DNA for the CDR3: TGTGCCAGCAGCTTAAATCGTCAGGGAACGCGCTCACCCCTCCACTTT. This gives the protein CASSLNRQGTRSPLHF.

The chain recombines TRBV30 with TRBJ2-1, with TRBD2 matching over 7 bases. This CDR3 has 17 residues. J was trimmed by 6 bases and V by 0 bases; bases with no gene match: 14. CDR1 GTSNPN and CDR2 SVGIG come from the germline V gene (reference sequence). The CDR3 coding sequence is TGTGCCTGGAGTGTAACGGCAGGGAGGGTAAGGGGCAATGAGCAGTTCTTC. It is translated as CAWSVTAGRVRGNEQFF. Together with reference TRBV30 and TRBJ2-1, the CDR3 gives the full variable domain: SQTIHQWPATLVQPVGSPLSLECTVEGTSNPNLYWYRQAAGRGLQLLFYSVGIGQISSEVPQNLSASRPQDRQFILSSKKLLLSDSGFYLCAWSVTAGRVRGNEQFFGPGTRLTVL.

The CDR3 loop reads CASSSLPVPGELFF. In DNA form, the CDR3 reads TGTGCCAGCAGTTCCCTCCCGGTCCCCGGGGAGCTGTTTTTT. The V gene is TRBV27, the J gene TRBJ2-2, with D unclear. Germline V gene lookup returns CDR1 MNHEY and CDR2 SMNVEV (reference sequence). V lost 4 bases, J lost 6 bases, and 12 bases lay in between. This CDR3 has 14 residues.

The rearrangement joins TRBV6-4 to TRBJ2-2; TRBD2 matches 13 bases. The CDR3 covers 17 residues. The V and J ends lost 4 bases and 3 bases, in that order; junction bases with no gene match: 5. Germline V gene sequence: CDR1 MRHNA, CDR2 SNTAGT. CDR3 region: CASSAQGTSGDTGELFF. In DNA form, the CDR3 reads TGTGCCAGCAGTGCCCAGGGGACTAGCGGGGACACCGGGGAGCTGTTTTTT.